Below are 24 T cell receptor beta chains sequenced from a single sample in a study of blood T cells in healthy people across ages. A second about 7 to 12 cycle PCR used barcoded and J-beta primers. One entry per CDR3 protein results from TCRdb running MiXCR on the 5' RACE reads. The sample lists some 370,000 distinct CDR3 sequences; 52% were seen once. Sample: blood. The source of these receptors is a man in his 60s in good health.

The gene calls are TRBV10-3 and TRBJ1-2, with D possibly TRBD1 on 5 matching bases. CDR3 length: 14 amino acids. Germline values: CDR1 ENHRY, CDR2 SYGVKD. V was cut by 8 bases and J by 0 bases, with 13 bases left in between. The CDR3 is CAISFGTTNYGYTF. Written as DNA, the CDR3 is TGTGCCATCTCATTCGGGACTACTAACTATGGCTACACCTTC.

This clonotype was recorded many times. V gene TRBV5-5 combines with J gene TRBJ2-7, with 9 bases fitting TRBD2. V shed 4 bases, J shed 3 bases, and the junction held 11 bases outside the gene matches. The CDR3 is 16 residues long. Germline CDR1 and CDR2: SGHKS and YYEKEE (reference sequence). The CDR3 sequence: CASSPRLADTIYEQYF. In DNA form, the CDR3 reads TGTGCCAGCAGCCCCAGACTAGCGGATACAATCTACGAGCAGTACTTC.

This clonotype was observed a few times. The chain is built from TRBV18 and TRBJ2-3; either TRBD1 or TRBD2 may fit D (7 bases each). There are 14 residues in the CDR3. Per germline, CDR1 KGHSH and CDR2 LQKENI. Trimming cost V 6 bases and J 5 bases, with 15 bases left between them. The DNA for the CDR3 is TGTGCCAGCTCCCGACAGGGAGGGAAAGATACGCAGTATTTT. Amino acids: CASSRQGGKDTQYF.

V and J are TRBV20-1 and TRBJ2-5; 10 bases are shared with TRBD2. V gave up 6 bases and J gave up 1 base; unmatched junction bases: 17. This CDR3 has 18 amino acids. The germline CDR1 and CDR2 sequences are DFQATT and SNEGSKA (reference sequence). CDR3 protein: CSAPSRPSGGILQETQYF. CDR3 nucleotides: TGCAGTGCGCCGAGCCGCCCTAGCGGGGGCATACTCCAAGAGACCCAGTACTTC.

The gene calls are TRBV3-1 and TRBJ2-1; D remains ambiguous. Germline CDR1 and CDR2: LGHDT and YNNKEL (reference sequence). Trimming left V 0 bases short and J 12 bases short, with 15 bases between. The CDR3 length is 14 residues. The DNA of the CDR3 is TGTGCCAGCAGCCAAGACCTGACCGTCGGCGGGCAGTTCTTC. Protein: CASSQDLTVGGQFF.

This clonotype was counted a few times. J is TRBJ2-5 and V is TRBV5-1; a possible D gene is TRBD2 (6 bases). TRBJ2-7 matches the DNA end more closely, so the J call is doubtful. Germline V CDR1 and CDR2: SGHRS, YFSETQ. The CDR3 consists of 13 residues. The CDR3 sequence is CASSSLTSNEQYF. As DNA, the CDR3 is TGCGCCAGCAGCTCCCTGACTAGTAACGAGCAGTACTTC.

About this clonotype itself: Possible read error: a much larger clone is one base away. The chain recombines TRBV9 with TRBJ2-7, with 8 bases fitting TRBD2. The CDR3 runs 15 residues. V lost 0 bases to trimming and J lost 5 bases; unmatched junction nucleotides: 7. From germline, CDR1 is SGDLS and CDR2 YYNGEE. The CDR3 sequence: CASSVDDGRGDEQYF. The CDR3 DNA sequence: TGTGCCAGCAGCGTAGACGACGGGAGGGGTGACGAGCAGTACTTC.

The chain links TRBV6-5 to TRBJ2-1; D is unclear. CDR1 is MNHEY, CDR2 SVGAGI, per germline. Trimming stripped 3 bases from V and 6 bases from J, with 12 bases between. This CDR3 spans 14 amino acids. The CDR3 loop reads CASSYYRASNEQFF. The CDR3 nucleotides are TGTGCCAGCAGTTATTACCGAGCCAGCAATGAGCAGTTCTTC.

This clonotype occurred a few times. The genes are TRBV10-3 and TRBJ2-3, with TRBD1 identical over 10 bases. The CDR3 runs to 15 residues. V lost 6 bases to trimming and J lost 5 bases; unmatched junction nucleotides: 8. Germline V gives CDR1 ENHRY, CDR2 SYGVKD. CDR3 nucleotides: TGTGCCATCAGCATTGGGACAGGGGCGGGAGATACGCAGTATTTT. This codes for CAISIGTGAGDTQYF.

J is TRBJ1-2 and V is TRBV29-1; the D gene is possibly TRBD1 (6 bases). The germline V gene has CDR1 SQVTM and CDR2 ANQGSEA. Trimming cost V 7 bases and J 8 bases, with 17 bases left between them. The CDR3 covers 12 residues. Written as DNA, the CDR3 is TGCAGCGCTAGTACAGGGCTATACGGCTACACCTTC. This sequence encodes CSASTGLYGYTF.

This clonotype was observed a few times. The chain carries TRBV2 and TRBJ1-2, with 8 bases that match TRBD1. The length of the CDR3 is 13 residues. Germline V gene lookup returns CDR1 SNHLY and CDR2 FYNNEI. V lost 4 bases and J lost 4; bases outside the gene matches: 2. As DNA, the CDR3 is TGTGCCAGCAGTGGACAGGGGAGCTATGGCTACACCTTC. Amino acid sequence: CASSGQGSYGYTF.

This clonotype was counted a few times. The chain carries TRBV12-3 or TRBV12-4 and TRBJ2-7, with 7 bases identical to TRBD2. V dropped 2 bases and J dropped 9; count of bases not matched to a gene: 7. CDR3 length: 13 amino acids. The DNA of the CDR3 is TGTGCCAGCAGTTTATCCGGGGAGGGAGGGCAGTACTTC. The encoded protein is CASSLSGEGGQYF.

The chain is built from TRBV7-2 and TRBJ1-1; D is ambiguous. This CDR3 spans 14 amino acids. Germline V gives CDR1 SGHTA, CDR2 FQGNSA. Between the trimmed V and J ends, which lost 2 bases and 1 base, there was a span of 8 bases. In DNA form, the CDR3 reads TGTGCCAGCAGCTTACAGCCAGGGAACACTGAAGCTTTCTTT. This codes for CASSLQPGNTEAFF.

The chain carries TRBV6-1 and TRBJ2-3, with TRBD2 as a possible D gene (5 bases). The CDR3 runs to 14 residues. The germline gives CDR1 MNHNS, CDR2 SASEGT. CDR3 sequence reads: CAASRAPSTDTQYF. The DNA of the CDR3 is TGTGCTGCGTCGCGGGCACCTAGCACAGATACGCAGTATTTT.

With respect to this clonotype: A read error may account for a junction end that differs from germline. The chain employs TRBV28 and TRBJ2-5; D is possibly TRBD1 or TRBD2 (5 bases each). The CDR3 is made up of 13 amino acids. Germline loops: CDR1 MDHEN, CDR2 SYDVKM. The CDR3 is CASSPGTPETQYF. In DNA form, the CDR3 reads TGTGCCAGCAGCCCCGGGACCCCGGAGACCCAGTATTTC. Full variable domain (outside the CDR3, taken from reference TRBV28 and TRBJ2-5): DVKVTQSSRYLVKRTGEKVFLECVQDMDHENMFWYRQDPGLGLRLIYFSYDVKMKEKGDIPEGYSVSREKKERFSLILESASTNQTSMYLCASSPGTPETQYFGPGTRLLVL.

This clonotype was observed a handful of times. Written as DNA, the CDR3 is TGCAGTGCTAGGGGGCCCTCCTACGAGCAGTACTTC. Translation: CSARGPSYEQYF. V is TRBV20-1 and J is TRBJ2-7; a weak D match, TRBD1 (5 bases). Per germline, CDR1 DFQATT and CDR2 SNEGSKA (reference sequence). CDR3 length equals 12 residues. V was shortened by 3 bases and J by 0 bases, with 6 bases between the two germline ends.

The chain recombines TRBV6-5 with TRBJ1-2; no reliable D call. Germline CDR1 is MNHEY and CDR2 is SVGAGI. The CDR3 has 15 amino acids. Trimming left V 2 bases short and J 1 base short, with 11 bases between. The CDR3 nucleotides are TGTGCCAGCAGTTACGAGGGTGGAGTTAACTATGGCTACACCTTC. This sequence encodes CASSYEGGVNYGYTF.

The chain links TRBV6-1 to TRBJ2-5, with D tentatively TRBD1 (6 bases). CDR1 MNHNS and CDR2 SASEGT come from the germline V gene. The CDR3 runs 15 residues. The V gene lost 1 base and the J gene lost 3 bases, with 12 bases spanning the gap. Here the CDR3 reads CASSEGQEAKETQYF. The CDR3 coding sequence is TGTGCCAGCAGTGAAGGACAGGAGGCAAAAGAGACCCAGTACTTC.

This clonotype was picked up many times. This sequence joins TRBV7-8 and TRBJ2-3; TRBD2 matches at 8 bases. The CDR3 loop spans 14 amino acids. V was clipped by 5 bases and J by 3 bases; unmatched bases: 4. Germline V lookup: CDR1 SGHVS, CDR2 FQNEAQ. The CDR3 DNA reads as TGTGCCAGCAGCCCAAGCGGGAGTACAGATACGCAGTATTTT. Protein: CASSPSGSTDTQYF.

In this sample, this clonotype turned up a few times. This chain uses TRBV7-2 with TRBJ2-5, with 8 bases aligning to TRBD2. The trim removed 5 bases at V and 11 bases at J, leaving 19 bases unmatched. Per germline, CDR1 SGHTA and CDR2 FQGNSA. The CDR3 runs to 16 residues. The CDR3 DNA follows: TGTGCCAGCAGCATGGGCCGGGGCGGGAGGAATAATGAGCAGTACTTC. It encodes CASSMGRGGRNNEQYF. Full variable domain (rest looked up from reference TRBV7-2 and TRBJ2-5): GAGVSQSPSNKVTEKGKDVELRCDPISGHTALYWYRQSLGQGLEFLIYFQGNSAPDKSGLPSDRFSAERTGGSVSTLTIQRTQQEDSAVYLCASSMGRGGRNNEQYFGPGTRLLVL.

The chain combines TRBV6-2 or TRBV6-3 with TRBJ2-3, with 9 bases identical to TRBD1. V dropped 2 bases and J dropped 1; count of bases not matched to a gene: 4. The germline V gene has CDR1 MNHEY and CDR2 SVGEGT. This CDR3 is 16 amino acids long. DNA for the CDR3: TGTGCCAGCAGTTACGGACAGGGGAAGGGCACAGATACGCAGTATTTT. Amino acid sequence: CASSYGQGKGTDTQYF.

As DNA, the CDR3 is TGTGCCAGCAGGGACTCTAGCGGTACCTACGAGCAGTACTTC. Its protein product is CASRDSSGTYEQYF. The J gene is TRBJ2-7, the V gene TRBV2, with 7 bases identical to TRBD2. Trimming removed 6 bases from V and 2 bases from J; junction bases left unmatched: 7. Per the germline V gene, CDR1 is SNHLY and CDR2 is FYNNEI. This CDR3 region has 14 residues.

This clonotype appeared many times. One junction end does not reproduce the germline sequence, and a read error may be involved. The V and J genes are TRBV7-7 and TRBJ2-6; maybe TRBD2 (6 bases). This CDR3 region has 16 residues. CDR1 and CDR2 from the germline V gene are SSHAT and FNYEAQ (reference sequence). The CDR3, as DNA: TGTGCTAGCAGCTCACCCGGGGGTGCTGGGGCCAACGTCCTGACTTTC. Its protein is CASSSPGGAGANVLTF.

This clonotype has just a few counts. V gene TRBV6-5 combines with J gene TRBJ2-7; D is ambiguous. V lost 7 bases, J lost 1 base, and 14 bases lay in between. The CDR3 covers 14 residues. Germline CDR1 and CDR2: MNHEY and SVGAGI. The CDR3 loop reads CASTPRRQSYEQYF. CDR3 DNA sequence: TGTGCCAGCACCCCTCGGCGGCAATCCTACGAGCAGTACTTC.